This T cell receptor (beta chain) was sequenced for a study of blood T cell repertoires in COVID-19. Per the original methods: Researchers report that nucleated cell counts were estimated from reference gene primer amplification. The repertoire was sequenced with immunoSEQ multiplex PCR; TCRdb's copy has only in-frame clones and lacks some. From that table come the V and J calls and clone size; the DNA was used to work out D and trimming. The table records a few hundred thousand clones, 80% to 90% of them present only once. Recruits, aged roughly 18 to 95 years, lived in roughly 22 US areas. Donors were grouped by their self-reported clinical history. The source material was PBMCs or T cells enriched from blood (not recorded which). This receptor was obtained from a woman in her forties or fifties who had recovered from COVID-19.

The CDR3 sequence is CASSSPGGSSYNSPLHF. CDR3 DNA: TGTGCCAGCAGCAGCCCCGGGGGAAGCTCCTATAATTCACCCCTCCACTTT. The chain links TRBV7-9 to TRBJ1-6, with a tentative D call TRBD1 (5 bases). Per germline, CDR1 SEHNR and CDR2 FQNEAQ (reference sequence). The CDR3 loop spans 17 amino acids. Between the trimmed V and J ends, which lost 5 bases and 0 bases, there was a span of 14 bases.